These T cell receptor beta chains were read from a single sample in a study. TCRdb's table, derived via immunoSEQ multiplex PCR, lists solely in-frame clones and lacks some. In the table there are approximately 53,000 clones, just over 90% of which are singletons. The sequenced sample consisted of PBMCs. The receptors here all came from a man aged 40-49 years with rheumatoid arthritis. The CDR3 runs from the conserved cysteine through the conserved F or W. A D gene is named only where the DNA matches it firmly. Only some rows state a clone size, as once, few, many or a class for expanded clones.

D: TRBD1; J: TRBJ2-7; V: TRBV5-1; size: -; DNA: TGCGCCAGCAGCTTGGGGGACAGGGTCGTTCACGAGCAGTACTTC; CDR3: CASSLGDRVVHEQYF
D: -; J: TRBJ2-1; V: TRBV29-1; size: once; DNA: TGCAGCGCAGACTGGGACATCAATGAGCAGTTCTTC; CDR3: CSADWDINEQFF
D: TRBD1; J: TRBJ1-5; V: TRBV19; size: -; DNA: TGTGCCAGTAGAAAGCCGGGACAGAGCCTTTTTAGCAATCAGCCCCAGCATTTT; CDR3: CASRKPGQSLFSNQPQHF
D: -; J: TRBJ2-4; V: TRBV7-9; size: once; DNA: TGTGCCAGCAGCCAAGGAGCAGGGATCGCCAAAAACATTCAGTACTTC; CDR3: CASSQGAGIAKNIQYF
D: TRBD2; J: TRBJ2-5; V: TRBV6-5; size: -; DNA: TGTGCCAGCAGACGCGGGGGTTGGGAAGAGACCCAGTACTTC; CDR3: CASRRGGWEETQYF
D: -; J: TRBJ1-5; V: TRBV9; size: -; DNA: TGTGCCAGCAGCGTGGGGAAGGGAGGGGGTAATCAGCCCCAGCATTTT; CDR3: CASSVGKGGGNQPQHF
D: -; J: TRBJ1-1; V: TRBV3-1/TRBV3-2; size: -; DNA: TGTGCCAGCAGCCCTCGGACGGAGAACACTGAAGCTTTCTTT; CDR3: CASSPRTENTEAFF
D: TRBD2; J: TRBJ2-1; V: TRBV18; size: -; DNA: TGTGCCAGCTCCCCGGGACTAGCGGGAGGGCCAAAAAATGAGCAGTTCTTC; CDR3: CASSPGLAGGPKNEQFF
D: -; J: TRBJ2-3; V: TRBV24-1; size: -; DNA: TGTGCCACCGACAACCTACAGGGTTTTCGGACCACAGATACGCAGTATTTT; CDR3: CATDNLQGFRTTDTQYF
D: -; J: TRBJ2-5; V: TRBV11-2; size: once; DNA: TGTGCCAGCAGCCCCCGACAGATTGAAGAGACCCAGTACTTC; CDR3: CASSPRQIEETQYF
D: TRBD1; J: TRBJ2-7; V: TRBV11-2; size: -; DNA: TGTGCCAGCAGCTTCGGGGACAGCACCTACGAGCAGTACTTC; CDR3: CASSFGDSTYEQYF
D: -; J: TRBJ2-7; V: TRBV18; size: -; DNA: TGTGCCAGCTCATCCGGGTCCTACGAGCAGTACTTC; CDR3: CASSSGSYEQYF
D: -; J: TRBJ2-7; V: TRBV19; size: -; DNA: TGTGCCAGTAGTATCGGACATACCACCTACGAGCAGTACTTC; CDR3: CASSIGHTTYEQYF
D: -; J: TRBJ1-2; V: TRBV7-9; size: -; DNA: TGTGCCAGCAGCTTACCGGACTACGTGGAGATCTATGGCTACACCTTC; CDR3: CASSLPDYVEIYGYTF
D: TRBD1; J: TRBJ1-5; V: TRBV19; size: -; DNA: TGTGCCAGTAGTACCGGGACAGGGGGCTTACAGCCCCAGCATTTT; CDR3: CASSTGTGGLQPQHF
D: -; J: TRBJ1-2; V: TRBV18; size: -; DNA: TGTGCCTCAAACCCGGGTCTCGTTCGGAACTATGGCTACACCTTC; CDR3: CASNPGLVRNYGYTF
D: TRBD1; J: TRBJ1-4; V: TRBV2; size: -; DNA: TGTGCCAGCAGGGGCCCGGACAGGGGACGGGGTGCTAATGAAAAACTGTTTTTT; CDR3: CASRGPDRGRGANEKLFF
D: TRBD2; J: TRBJ2-1; V: TRBV7-9; size: once; DNA: TGTGCCAGCAGCACCGGGACTAGCGTATACAATGAGCAGTTCTTC; CDR3: CASSTGTSVYNEQFF
D: -; J: TRBJ1-4; V: TRBV4-3; size: -; DNA: TGCGCCAGCAGCCCCAGACCCGGCCCTAACCCCGGCCAACTGTTTTTT; CDR3: CASSPRPGPNPGQLFF
D: TRBD1; J: TRBJ2-7; V: TRBV30; size: -; DNA: TGTGCCTGGAGTCCACCGGGACAGGTCTACGAGCAGTACTTC; CDR3: CAWSPPGQVYEQYF
D: -; J: TRBJ2-3; V: TRBV5-8; size: -; DNA: TGTGCCAGCAGCAGCCCCCTCCGGGATACGCAGTATTTT; CDR3: CASSSPLRDTQYF
D: -; J: TRBJ2-7; V: TRBV5-1; size: -; DNA: TGCGCCAGCAGCTTGTTGGGAGCTGGCTACGAGCAGTACTTC; CDR3: CASSLLGAGYEQYF
D: -; J: TRBJ1-5; V: TRBV6-2/TRBV6-3; size: -; DNA: TGTGCCAGCAGTTACCGCCCCGCTCAGGGCCCCAATCAGCCCCAGCATTTT; CDR3: CASSYRPAQGPNQPQHF
D: TRBD1; J: TRBJ1-2; V: TRBV9; size: once; DNA: TGTGCCAGCAGCGGAGGGACAGGGGTTGTCTATGGCTACACCTTC; CDR3: CASSGGTGVVYGYTF